Listed here is a single TCR beta chain. Its matching antigen is unknown. This record belongs to a study of post-analysis software for immune sequencing data. Study observations and caveats: Batch-mates among the samples co-clustered strongly by F measure. TRBV5-6, TRBV5-1 and TRBV20-1 were among several TRBV segments more frequent in patients than controls.

cDNA libraries of TCR beta carried unique molecular identifiers. TCRdb itself ran the PCR reads through MiXCR, one entry per CDR3 protein. The sample has around 710,000 distinct CDR3 sequences; around 42% are singletons. The V gene end was trimmed by 1 base and the J gene end by 3 bases; junction bases not matched to a gene: 5. This CDR3 is built from 15 residues. Germline loops: CDR1 SQVTM, CDR2 ANQGSEA. The chain carries TRBV29-1 and TRBJ2-1, with 8 bases lining up with TRBD2. Source material: blood. This TCR derives from a girl aged 10-17 years with multiple sclerosis. The CDR3 protein is CSVEGASGYYNEQFF. The CDR3, as DNA: TGCAGCGTTGAAGGGGCTAGCGGGTACTACAATGAGCAGTTCTTC.